This T cell receptor beta chain is drawn from a study of identical twins. Study-wide findings and caveats: While abundant cord blood beta clonotypes carried fewer insertions, memory repertoires showed no such pattern. It was cross-sectional statistical analysis, not following the same donors, that the conclusions relied on.

Trimming left V 0 bases short and J 3 bases short, with 13 bases between. The CDR3 runs to 15 residues. Germline assignment: CDR1 SGDLS and CDR2 YYNGEE. TCRdb re-derived calls from the 5' RACE reads in MiXCR, one entry per CDR3 protein. The table shows about 460,000 distinct CDR3 sequences, with more than 13% occurring only once. On this clonotype: The antigen remains unidentified.

These data are also associated with another study on yellow fever vaccine responses in identical twins.

The chain has TRBV9 and TRBJ2-7; possible D gene TRBD1, 6 bases. This clonotype was sampled from a woman between 18 and 29 years old in good health. Sequencing was carried out using CD4+ T cells sorted from blood. DNA for the CDR3: TGTGCCAGCAGCGTAGCTACAGGGACCATCTACGAGCAGTACTTC. Its protein product is CASSVATGTIYEQYF.